This T cell receptor beta chain was recorded in a study of blood T cell repertoires in COVID-19. At the level of the study: Italy, Spain and the United States were the sources of the convalescent and acute COVID-19 samples.

Assay used: immunoSEQ multiplex PCR; TCRdb lists only in-frame clones, some missing. The table has about 150,000 clones, about 90% seen once. Germline CDR1 reads SGHAT; CDR2 reads FQNNGV. The CDR3 extends over 12 amino acids. Trimming cost V 5 bases and J 3 bases, with 8 bases left between them. The receptor's source is a human donor in a cohort sampled during active COVID-19. The V gene is TRBV11-2, the J gene TRBJ2-7, with D perhaps TRBD1 (6 bases). Material for sequencing was peripheral blood. In nucleotides, the CDR3 is TGTGCCAGCAGCCAACAGGGCTACGAGCAGTACTTC. Translating gives CASSQQGYEQYF.